One and the same sample provided the 10 T cell receptor beta chains below, sequenced in a study of PD-1 blockade in classical Hodgkin lymphoma (dated by TCRdb to the early 2020s). Receptor amplification or capture employed the immunoSEQ multiplex PCR assay. Entries here come from immuneACCESS through TCRdb and include only in-frame sequences with V and J called. Some clones fail to appear in such tables; in the studies checked, an unresolved V gene covers under half of the shortfall, and the cause of the remainder is unknown. Present in this sample are 46,000 or so clones, around 70% of which were seen just once. The ten largest clones take up about 11% of the sample. In the paper's terms, the time point label means: cycle 1 day 1 (C1D1), immediately before nivolumab initiation. Every trial patient had relapsed following autologous stem cell transplantation, and prior brentuximab vedotin exposure was what differed among cohorts A, B and C.

Material: peripheral blood mononuclear cells (PBMCs), obtained at baseline. The origin of the receptors is a human donor with classical Hodgkin lymphoma.

The chain recombines TRBV2 with TRBJ2-2; TRBD1 matches 8 bases. Germline V gives CDR1 SNHLY, CDR2 FYNNEI. The V and J ends lost 3 bases and 4 bases, in that order; junction bases with no gene match: 4. The CDR3 is 15 amino acids. This chain's CDR3 is CASSERTGITGELFF. CDR3 DNA sequence: TGTGCCAGCAGTGAGCGGACAGGGATCACCGGGGAGCTGTTTTTT.

This clone was recorded once. The J gene is TRBJ2-1, the V gene TRBV27; D is possibly TRBD1 (5 bases). Germline V lookup: CDR1 MNHEY, CDR2 SMNVEV (reference sequence). The V and J ends lost 5 bases and 7 bases respectively, with 15 bases between them. The CDR3 is 14 amino acids. CDR3 region: CASSPFSSGNEQFF. The CDR3 nucleotides are TGTGCCAGCAGTCCGTTCTCGTCAGGGAATGAGCAGTTCTTC.

The chain combines TRBV7-6 with TRBJ2-1; the match to TRBD1 covers 12 bases. V dropped 4 bases and J dropped 7; count of bases not matched to a gene: 11. In germline, CDR1 is SGHVS, CDR2 FNYEAQ. The CDR3 contains 17 residues. CDR3 region: CASSSGDGTGGWNEQFF. In DNA form, the CDR3 reads TGTGCCAGCAGCTCCGGGGACGGGACAGGGGGCTGGAATGAGCAGTTCTTC. The full variable domain, its missing parts supplied by reference TRBV7-6 and TRBJ2-1, is GAGVSQSPRYKVTKRGQDVALRCDPISGHVSLYWYRQALGQGPEFLTYFNYEAQQDKSGLPNDRFSAERPEGSISTLTIQRTEQRDSAMYRCASSSGDGTGGWNEQFFGPGTRLTVL.

The V call is TRBV5-1, the J call TRBJ1-1, with 7 bases matching TRBD1. V gave up 0 bases and J gave up 6 bases; unmatched junction bases: 8. The length of the CDR3 is 15 residues. CDR1 is SGHRS, CDR2 YFSETQ, per germline. The CDR3 nucleotides are TGCGCCAGCAGCTTGGAGGGGACAGTCAGGGCTGAAGCTTTCTTT. Its translation: CASSLEGTVRAEAFF.

This clone was found a few times. The gene calls are TRBV11-1 and TRBJ1-1, with D maybe TRBD1 (6 bases). Trimming took off 6 bases at V and 2 bases at J, with 10 bases between the two ends. The CDR3 extends over 13 amino acids. Germline V gene data show CDR1 as SGHAT and CDR2 as FQDESV (reference sequence). CDR3 sequence: CASSWTDNTEAFF. In DNA, the CDR3 is TGTGCCAGCAGTTGGACAGATAACACTGAAGCTTTCTTT.

The table lists this clone with a count of one. The rearrangement joins TRBV6-6 to TRBJ2-3, with 7 bases that match TRBD1. Trimming at V came to 2 bases and at J to 4 bases, leaving 6 bases not matched to a gene. Germline CDR1 MNHNY, CDR2 SVGAGI (reference sequence). The CDR3 runs 15 residues. The CDR3 protein is CASSYGAGGPDTQYF. CDR3 nucleotides: TGTGCCAGCAGTTACGGGGCAGGGGGTCCAGATACGCAGTATTTT.

This clone was observed a handful of times. V is TRBV7-3 and J is TRBJ2-3, with 12 bases lining up with TRBD2. The CDR3 length is 14 residues. Per the germline V gene, CDR1 is SGHTA and CDR2 is FQGTGA. With V trimmed by 4 bases and J by 4 bases, 0 bases remained unmatched. The CDR3 region is CASSSSGGADTQYF. The CDR3 nucleotides are TGTGCCAGCAGCTCTAGCGGGGGGGCAGATACGCAGTATTTT.

The chain joins TRBV29-1 to TRBJ1-2, with D possibly TRBD1 on 5 matching bases. V was shortened by 7 bases and J by 6 bases, with 18 bases between the two germline ends. The V gene's germline CDR1 is SQVTM and CDR2 ANQGSEA. The CDR3 spans 13 residues. The CDR3 bases are TGCAGCGCCCTAGCCGGGACTGCCAATGGCTACACCTTC. Protein sequence: CSALAGTANGYTF.

There are a few counts of this clone. V usage is TRBV7-9 and J usage is TRBJ2-1, with a possible D match to TRBD2 (6 bases). V lost 3 bases to trimming and J lost 2 bases, with 11 bases between them. The CDR3 extends over 15 amino acids. Looked up from germline, CDR1 is SEHNR and CDR2 is FQNEAQ (reference sequence). CDR3 in amino acids: CASSFGGATYNEQFF. The CDR3 nucleotides read TGTGCCAGCAGCTTCGGAGGGGCAACCTACAATGAGCAGTTCTTC.

This clone is a singleton in its sample. The chain uses TRBV9 and TRBJ1-1; D possibly corresponds to TRBD1 (6 bases). The CDR3 sequence is 15 residues long. Trimming took off 6 bases at V and 3 bases at J, with 18 bases between the two ends. Germline V gene data show CDR1 as SGDLS and CDR2 as YYNGEE. The CDR3 loop reads CASTDSGGADTEAFF. The CDR3 region has the DNA TGTGCCAGCACCGACTCGGGGGGGGCCGACACTGAAGCTTTCTTT.